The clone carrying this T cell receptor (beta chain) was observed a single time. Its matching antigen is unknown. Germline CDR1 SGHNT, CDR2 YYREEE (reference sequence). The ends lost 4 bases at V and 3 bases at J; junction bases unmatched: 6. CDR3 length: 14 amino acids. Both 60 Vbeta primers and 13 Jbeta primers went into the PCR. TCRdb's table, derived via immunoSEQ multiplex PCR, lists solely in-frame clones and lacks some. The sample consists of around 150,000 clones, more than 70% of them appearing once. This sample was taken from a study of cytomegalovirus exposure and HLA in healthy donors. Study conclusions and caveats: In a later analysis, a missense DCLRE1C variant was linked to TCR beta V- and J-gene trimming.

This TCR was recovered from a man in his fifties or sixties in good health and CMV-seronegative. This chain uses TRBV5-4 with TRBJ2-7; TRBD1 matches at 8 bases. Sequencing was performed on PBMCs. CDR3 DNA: TGTGCCAGCAGCGAGGACAGGGAACTCTACGAGCAGTACTTC. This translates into CASSEDRELYEQYF. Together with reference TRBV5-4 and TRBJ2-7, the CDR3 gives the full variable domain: ETGVTQSPTHLIKTRGQQVTLRCSSQSGHNTVSWYQQALGQGPQFIFQYYREEENGRGNFPPRFSGLQFPNYSSELNVNALELDDSALYLCASSEDRELYEQYFGPGTRLTVT.